This T cell receptor (beta chain) was profiled in a study of blood T cell repertoires in COVID-19 (dated by TCRdb to 2020 to 2021). Describing the broader study: Collaborator samples came from the United States, Italy and Spain and covered acute and convalescent phases of COVID-19. The samples were drawn from the first 160 participants of the ongoing ImmuneRACE study and from some 1,300 subjects provided by 6 global collaborators. The sample metadata nearly always contained a de-identified subject ID, COVID-19 status, age in years and sex. The repertoires were released in a freely available public database meant as a resource for research on the immune response to SARS-CoV-2. The dataset comprised deeply sampled blood TCRbeta repertoires from subjects exposed to, actively infected with, or recovered from COVID-19. Where available, HLA class I and class II types were taken from metadata supplied by the sample provider and were not determined by assay-based typing. The material from the prospective study consisted of cDNA or gDNA derived from T cells, B-cell-depleted T cells, or PBMCs. The full study reports these points: The quantity of clinical and demographic metadata differed by source and by participant and was supplied without curation.

TCRbeta CDR3 regions were amplified from genomic DNA using the immunoSEQ Assay, a bias-controlled multiplex PCR. As for the original processing: Nucleated cell counts per sample were estimated from amplification of reference gene primers within the assay. To quantify the absolute abundance of each unique TCRbeta CDR3 rearrangement, sequence reads were collapsed and filtered. For each sample, productive Simpson clonality was calculated by taking the square root of Simpson's diversity index across productive rearrangements. TCRdb mirrors the immuneACCESS table, restricted to in-frame sequences. Some clones are absent from its copies; in checked studies, under half trace to an unresolved V gene, and the reason for the others is unknown. The V and J calls and clone size come from that table; D and trimming were worked out from the DNA. For this sample there are some 270,000 clones; around 86% appear just once. Approximately 6% of the sample belongs to the ten largest clones.

At one collaborating source in Seattle, patients were enrolled during active infection and were followed longitudinally through the course of disease. Whole blood was collected in K2EDTA tubes by collaborating institutions according to the institutions' own protocols. For TCRbeta analysis, collaborators shipped samples as frozen whole blood, isolated PBMCs, or DNA extracted from either of those sample types. CDR1 and CDR2 (MNHEY, SVGEGT) derive from the germline V gene. Its CDR3 holds 15 amino acids, cysteine through phenylalanine. Only the CDR3 portion is preserved as DNA: 45 bases, with reading frame beginning at the first base. V trim: 5 bases; J trim: 7 bases; unmatched bases: 12. Of note for this clone: What this receptor recognizes is not known. No qualities accompany the bases; no much larger clone lies one base away.

Material for sequencing was peripheral blood. The origin of this receptor is a woman older than 75 with COVID-19, enrolled during active disease. This chain is built from TRBV6-2 or TRBV6-3 and TRBJ2-3, with 7 bases aligning to TRBD1. The DNA is TGTGCCAGCAGTGACCGACAGGGAATGAGTAATACGCAGTATTTT. Translated, this gives CASSDRQGMSNTQYF.